The TCR beta chain under discussion was sequenced for a study of cytomegalovirus exposure and HLA in healthy donors. Only one count was recorded for this clone. Generated by immunoSEQ multiplex PCR, the TCRdb table keeps only in-frame clones and is missing some. The sample holds 150,000 or so clones, just under 90% seen once. Specimen: PBMCs. This receptor was identified in a woman between 25 and 40 years old in good health and CMV-seropositive.

The DNA for the CDR3 is TGTGCCAGCAGTGGGAGCCATAGCACAGATACGCAGTATTTT. Its protein is CASSGSHSTDTQYF. The chain links TRBV9 to TRBJ2-3, with D perhaps TRBD2 (5 bases). Germline CDR1 and CDR2: SGDLS and YYNGEE. Trimming removed 5 bases at V and 0 bases at J, with 10 bases between. The CDR3 sequence is 14 residues long. Full variable domain (outside the CDR3, taken from reference TRBV9 and TRBJ2-3): DSGVTQTPKHLITATGQRVTLRCSPRSGDLSVYWYQQSLDQGLQFLIQYYNGEERAKGNILERFSAQQFPDLHSELNLSSLELGDSALYFCASSGSHSTDTQYFGPGTRLTVL.